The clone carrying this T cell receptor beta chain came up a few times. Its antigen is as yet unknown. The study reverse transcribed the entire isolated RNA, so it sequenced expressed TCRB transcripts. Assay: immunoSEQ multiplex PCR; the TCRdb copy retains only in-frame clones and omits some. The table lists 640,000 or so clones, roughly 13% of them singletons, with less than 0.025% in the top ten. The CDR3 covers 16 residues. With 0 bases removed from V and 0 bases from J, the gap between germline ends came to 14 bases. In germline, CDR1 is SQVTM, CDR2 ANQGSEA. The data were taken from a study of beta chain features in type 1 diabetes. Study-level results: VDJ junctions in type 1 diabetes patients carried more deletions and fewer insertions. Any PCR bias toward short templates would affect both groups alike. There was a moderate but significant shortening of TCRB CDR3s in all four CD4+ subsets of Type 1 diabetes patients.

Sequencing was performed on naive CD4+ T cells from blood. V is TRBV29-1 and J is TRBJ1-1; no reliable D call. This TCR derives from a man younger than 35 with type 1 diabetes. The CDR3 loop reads CSVEDQYITMNTEAFF. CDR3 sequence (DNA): TGCAGCGTTGAAGATCAGTACATTACCATGAACACTGAAGCTTTCTTT.